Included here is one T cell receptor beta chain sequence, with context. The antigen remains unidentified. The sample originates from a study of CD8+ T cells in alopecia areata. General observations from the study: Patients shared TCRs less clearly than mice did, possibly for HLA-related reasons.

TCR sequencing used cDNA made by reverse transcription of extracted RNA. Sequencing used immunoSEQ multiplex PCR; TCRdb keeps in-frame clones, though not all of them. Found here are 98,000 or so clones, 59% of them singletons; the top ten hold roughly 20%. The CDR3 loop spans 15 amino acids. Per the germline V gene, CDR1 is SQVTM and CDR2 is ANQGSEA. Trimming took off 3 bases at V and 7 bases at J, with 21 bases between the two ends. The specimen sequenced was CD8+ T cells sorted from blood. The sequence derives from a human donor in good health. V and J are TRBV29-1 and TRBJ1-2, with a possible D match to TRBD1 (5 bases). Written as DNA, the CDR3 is TGCAGCGTTGATTTAGGGGCAACCAAACGGCGTGGCTACACCTTC. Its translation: CSVDLGATKRRGYTF. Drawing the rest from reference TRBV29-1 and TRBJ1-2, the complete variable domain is SAVISQKPSRDICQRGTSLTIQCQVDSQVTMMFWYRQQPGQSLTLIATANQGSEATYESGFVIDKFPISRPNLTFSTLTVSNMSPEDSSIYLCSVDLGATKRRGYTFGSGTRLTVV.